This T cell receptor (beta chain) is from a study of shared clonotypes between healthy human individuals. Study conclusions and caveats: Sampling involved blood alone; tissue repertoires likely differ. Although depth was large, rarefaction showed that sequencing of the sorted subsets was incomplete.

Original methodology: ImmunoSEQ only sent back junction sequences with no quality scores, so filtering was done differently. Sequenced by immunoSEQ multiplex PCR; TCRdb stores in-frame clones only, minus some. V and J calls and clone size are copied from that table; D and trimming were computed from the DNA. The table has about 650,000 clones, just under 97% seen once. Only CD45RO-negative cells positively selected for CCR7 counted as naive CD8 cells, so terminally differentiated effector memory CD45RA+ cells were excluded. Concerning this clone: The antigen remains unidentified.

Sequenced: naive CD8+ T cells sorted from blood. This TCR derives from a woman in her 30s in good health.

CDR3 nucleotide sequence: TGTGCCAGCAGCTTAAGCGGCGGGAGTGGGGATTCTAGCACAGATACGCAGTATTTT. Protein product: CASSLSGGSGDSSTDTQYF. The chain has TRBV11-2 and TRBJ2-3; 7 bases map to TRBD2. The ends lost 2 bases at V and 0 bases at J; junction bases unmatched: 14. This CDR3 has 19 amino acids. CDR1 SGHAT and CDR2 FQNNGV come from the germline V gene.